Below are 12 T cell receptor beta chains sequenced from a single sample in a study of human T cells and chemical hapten exposure. Time point meaning: pre-sensitization, week 0. Noted treatment: therapeutic diphenylcyclopropenone sensitization with weekly scalp DPC. TCRdb recomputed calls from the RACE reads with MiXCR, one row per CDR3 protein. This table has 350,000 to 450,000 distinct CDR3 sequences, roughly 5% appearing once. The specimen was whole blood, collected in connection with sensitization to the hapten diphenylcyclopropenone (DPC). These receptor sequences come from a woman aged 45-60 years with alopecia areata. Some clones in this sample may be carry-over from other donors' samples.

This rearrangement joins TRBV7-9 to TRBJ2-2, with TRBD1 matching over 8 bases. J was trimmed by 3 bases and V by 5 bases; bases with no gene match: 8. The CDR3 contains 16 residues. CDR1 is SEHNR and CDR2 is FQNEAQ in the germline V gene (reference sequence). The CDR3 sequence: CASSPPGTGYTGELFF. Here the CDR3 DNA reads TGTGCCAGCAGCCCTCCCGGGACAGGCTACACCGGGGAGCTGTTTTTT.

The V gene is TRBV6-5, the J gene TRBJ1-2; D is undetermined. With 0 bases removed from V and 5 bases from J, the gap between germline ends came to 10 bases. This CDR3 has 14 amino acids. CDR1 is MNHEY, CDR2 SVGAGI, per germline. For the CDR3, the DNA is TGTGCCAGCAGTTACTCGAGGCAAGGATATGGCTACACCTTC. This codes for CASSYSRQGYGYTF.

Only a few counts were recorded for this clonotype. The chain employs TRBV27 and TRBJ1-2; 8 bases fit TRBD1. The CDR3 length is 14 residues. Trimming took 4 bases from V and 3 from J; bases not matched to a gene: 4. The V gene's germline CDR1 is MNHEY and CDR2 SMNVEV (reference sequence). The chain's CDR3 is CASSYRTGHYGYTF. The CDR3 nucleotides are TGTGCCAGCAGTTACAGGACAGGGCACTATGGCTACACCTTC.

Ten or more counts support this clonotype. J is TRBJ2-7 and V is TRBV2; TRBD2 aligns across 14 bases. The CDR3 runs to 15 residues. V dropped 8 bases and J dropped 6; count of bases not matched to a gene: 9. Per the germline V gene, CDR1 is SNHLY and CDR2 is FYNNEI. In DNA, the CDR3 is TGTGCCAGCGAAATGACTAGCGGGAGGGCCTCCGAGCAGTACTTC. Translating it yields CASEMTSGRASEQYF. The full variable domain, rest sourced from reference TRBV2 and TRBJ2-7, is EPEVTQTPSHQVTQMGQEVILRCVPISNHLYFYWYRQILGQKVEFLVSFYNNEISEKSEIFDDQFSVERPDGSNFTLKIRSTKLEDSAMYFCASEMTSGRASEQYFGPGTRLTVT.

The chain links TRBV11-2 to TRBJ1-3; maybe TRBD1 (6 bases). Germline CDR1 is SGHAT and CDR2 is FQNNGV. V dropped 7 bases and J dropped 2 bases, with 21 bases sitting between them. The CDR3 consists of 17 residues. CDR3 loop: CASTILAGGGPGNTIYF. In DNA, the CDR3 is TGTGCCAGCACCATCTTGGCTGGGGGGGGCCCTGGAAACACCATATATTTT. Drawing the rest from reference TRBV11-2 and TRBJ1-3, the complete variable domain is EAGVAQSPRYKIIEKRQSVAFWCNPISGHATLYWYQQILGQGPKLLIQFQNNGVVDDSQLPKDRFSAERLKGVDSTLKIQPAKLEDSAVYLCASTILAGGGPGNTIYFGEGSWLTVV.

Ten or more counts support this clonotype. The CDR3 nucleotides read TGCAGTGCCAAAACCGGGACTCGCTACAATGAGCAGTTCTTC. This translates into CSAKTGTRYNEQFF. This sequence joins TRBV20-1 and TRBJ2-1; D perhaps matches TRBD2 (6 bases). Trimming pared 6 bases from V and 3 bases from J, leaving 15 bases between. The CDR3 has 14 residues. Germline V lookup: CDR1 DFQATT, CDR2 SNEGSKA (reference sequence).

This clonotype showed up many times. The J gene is TRBJ1-4, the V gene TRBV18, with no clear D. V lost 1 base to trimming and J lost 8 bases, with 8 bases between them. The CDR3 loop spans 13 amino acids. Germline lookup yields CDR1 KGHSH and CDR2 LQKENI. The CDR3 region has the DNA TGTGCCAGCTCACCACAACAATACGAAAAACTGTTTTTT. Protein: CASSPQQYEKLFF.

There are many counts of this clonotype. The chain couples TRBV7-2 to TRBJ2-7; D is unclear. Deletions cut 5 bases from V and 4 bases from J, with 18 bases between. CDR1 and CDR2 from the germline V gene are SGHTA and FQGNSA. CDR3 length: 15 residues. The chain's CDR3 is CASSPSPAPWYEQYF. The CDR3 DNA reads TGTGCCAGCAGCCCCTCCCCCGCCCCCTGGTACGAGCAGTACTTC. Full variable domain (remainder filled in from reference TRBV7-2 and TRBJ2-7): GAGVSQSPSNKVTEKGKDVELRCDPISGHTALYWYRQSLGQGLEFLIYFQGNSAPDKSGLPSDRFSAERTGGSVSTLTIQRTQQEDSAVYLCASSPSPAPWYEQYFGPGTRLTVT.

The sample holds many counts of this clonotype. J is TRBJ2-7 and V is TRBV12-3 or TRBV12-4, with D unresolved. Trimming pared 3 bases from V and 5 bases from J, leaving 11 bases between. There are 13 residues in the CDR3. The CDR3 region has the DNA TGTGCCAGCAGTTTGTGGCAGGCCAACGAGCAGTACTTC. Protein sequence: CASSLWQANEQYF.

In its sample, this clonotype was seen many times. The rearrangement joins TRBV12-3 or TRBV12-4 to TRBJ2-7; 10 positions match TRBD2. The length of the CDR3 is 16 residues. J gave up 7 bases and V 3 bases, and 12 bases lay outside the gene matches. The CDR3 spells CASSFQAGGPLGEQYF. CDR3 bases: TGTGCCAGCAGTTTCCAAGCGGGAGGGCCCCTCGGAGAGCAGTACTTC.

This clonotype appeared many times. This chain uses TRBV9 with TRBJ2-3, with D unclear. From germline, CDR1 is SGDLS and CDR2 YYNGEE. The V end was cut by 3 bases, the J end by 1 base, with 6 bases between. The CDR3 has 13 amino acids. The CDR3 sequence: CASSGVGTDTQYF. DNA of the CDR3: TGTGCCAGCAGCGGAGTCGGCACAGATACGCAGTATTTT. The full variable domain, completed using reference TRBV9 and TRBJ2-3, is DSGVTQTPKHLITATGQRVTLRCSPRSGDLSVYWYQQSLDQGLQFLIQYYNGEERAKGNILERFSAQQFPDLHSELNLSSLELGDSALYFCASSGVGTDTQYFGPGTRLTVL.

This clonotype has ten or more counts. The rearrangement uses TRBV7-9 and TRBJ1-1; D is perhaps TRBD1 (5 bases). The CDR3 spans 13 residues. The V end lost 4 bases, the J end lost 2 bases, and 8 bases lay between the germline ends. CDR1 is SEHNR, CDR2 FQNEAQ, per germline (reference sequence). As DNA, the CDR3 is TGTGCCAGCAGCTCACAGGATAACACTGAAGCTTTCTTT. Amino acids: CASSSQDNTEAFF.